This T cell receptor (beta chain) was captured by sequencing in a study of identical twins. The study, taken as a whole, reports: One should note that invariant MAIT and iNKT cells could partly confound zero-insertion analyses. Out-of-frame beta chain sequences displayed weaker excess sharing between twins. Models came in too low on out-of-frame TCR alpha sharing in monozygotic twins.

Trimming took 4 bases from V and 0 from J, leaving 7 bases between them. CDR3 length: 14 amino acids. Per germline, CDR1 SGHDN and CDR2 FVKESK. Template switching added a universal primer binding site, and final cDNA carried unique molecular identifiers. In TCRdb, the 5' RACE reads were re-called with MiXCR into one record per CDR3 protein. The sample contains hundreds of thousands of distinct CDR3 sequences, 5.5% to 8% of which appear only once. Concerning this clonotype itself: Its antigen is undetermined.

The data also belong to a second study, concerning yellow fever vaccine responses in identical twins.

The sequenced sample consisted of memory (CD45RO+) T cells sorted from blood. The J gene is TRBJ1-3, the V gene TRBV14; D call uncertain. The TCR originated in a woman aged 18-29 years in good health. CDR3 sequence: CASSLRNSGNTIYF. Here the CDR3 DNA reads TGTGCCAGCAGCCTCAGGAACTCTGGAAACACCATATATTTT.